This TCR beta chain was recorded in a study of cytomegalovirus exposure and HLA in healthy donors. Points from the study as a whole: CMV serostatus was the only recorded immune exposure for donors.

PCR involved 60 Vbeta and 13 Jbeta primers. Here immunoSEQ multiplex PCR was the method, and the copy in TCRdb shows in-frame clones only, minus some. The sample holds a few hundred thousand clones, around 90% seen once. As concerns this clone: The antigen is undetermined.

This sequence was found in a woman younger than 30 in good health and CMV-seronegative. Material for sequencing was PBMCs.

Here the CDR3 DNA reads TGTGCCAGCAGCTGGGACAGGTTCTTCTCTGGAAACACCATATATTTT. As protein: CASSWDRFFSGNTIYF. The chain links TRBV11-1 to TRBJ1-3, with 8 bases identical to TRBD1. Germline V lookup: CDR1 SGHAT, CDR2 FQDESV (reference sequence). J lost 0 bases, V lost 4 bases, and 5 bases had no gene match. The CDR3 is 16 residues long.